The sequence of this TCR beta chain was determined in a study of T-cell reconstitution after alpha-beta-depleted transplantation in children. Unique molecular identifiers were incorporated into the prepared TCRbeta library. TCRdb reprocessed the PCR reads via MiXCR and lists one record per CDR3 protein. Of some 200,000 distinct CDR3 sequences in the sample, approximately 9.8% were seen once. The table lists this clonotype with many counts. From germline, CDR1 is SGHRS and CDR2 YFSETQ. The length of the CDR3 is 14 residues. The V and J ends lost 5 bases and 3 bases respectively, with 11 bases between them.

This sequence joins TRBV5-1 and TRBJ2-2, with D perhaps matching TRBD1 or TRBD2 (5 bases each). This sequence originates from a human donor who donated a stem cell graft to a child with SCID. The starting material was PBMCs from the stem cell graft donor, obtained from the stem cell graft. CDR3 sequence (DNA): TGCGCCAGCAGTAGAGAGGGGTACACCGGGGAGCTGTTTTTT. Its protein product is CASSREGYTGELFF. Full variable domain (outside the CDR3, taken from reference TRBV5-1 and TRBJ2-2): KAGVTQTPRYLIKTRGQQVTLSCSPISGHRSVSWYQQTPGQGLQFLFEYFSETQRNKGNFPGRFSGRQFSNSRSEMNVSTLELGDSALYLCASSREGYTGELFFGEGSRLTVL.